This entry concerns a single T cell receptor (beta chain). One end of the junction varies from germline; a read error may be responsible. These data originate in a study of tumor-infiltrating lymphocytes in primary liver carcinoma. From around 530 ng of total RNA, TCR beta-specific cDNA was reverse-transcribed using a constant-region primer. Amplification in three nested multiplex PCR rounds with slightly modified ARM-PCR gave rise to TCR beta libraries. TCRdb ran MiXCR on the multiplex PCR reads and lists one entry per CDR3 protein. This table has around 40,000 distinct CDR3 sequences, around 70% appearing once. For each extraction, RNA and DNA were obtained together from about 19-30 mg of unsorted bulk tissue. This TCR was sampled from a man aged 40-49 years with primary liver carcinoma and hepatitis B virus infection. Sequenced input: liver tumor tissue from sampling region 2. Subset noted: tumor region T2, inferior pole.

The CDR3 here is CASSPSGSGSDNEPFF. For the CDR3, the DNA is TGTGCCAGCAGCCCGTCTGGGAGCGGGAGCGACAATGAGCCGTTCTTC. This chain joins TRBV5-6 and TRBJ2-1, with 8 positions matching TRBD2. The CDR3 is 16 amino acids. Germline V gives CDR1 SGHDT, CDR2 YYEEEE. Using reference TRBV5-6 and TRBJ2-1 for the parts outside the CDR3, the full variable domain is DAGVTQSPTHLIKTRGQQVTLRCSPKSGHDTVSWYQQALGQGPQFIFQYYEEEERQRGNFPDRFSGHQFPNYSSELNVNALLLGDSALYLCASSPSGSGSDNEPFFGPGTRLTVL.